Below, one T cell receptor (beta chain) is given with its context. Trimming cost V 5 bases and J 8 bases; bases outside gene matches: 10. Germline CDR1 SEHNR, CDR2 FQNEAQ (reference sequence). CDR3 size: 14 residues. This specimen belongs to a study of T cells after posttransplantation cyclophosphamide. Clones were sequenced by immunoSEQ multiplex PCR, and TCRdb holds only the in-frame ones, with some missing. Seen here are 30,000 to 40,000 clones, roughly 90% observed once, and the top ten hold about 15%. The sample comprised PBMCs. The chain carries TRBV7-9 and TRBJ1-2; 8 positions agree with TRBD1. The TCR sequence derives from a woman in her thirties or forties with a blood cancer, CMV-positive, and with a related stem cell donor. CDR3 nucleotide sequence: TGTGCCAGCAGCCAAGACCAGGGGGCGGAAGGCTACACCTTC. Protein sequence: CASSQDQGAEGYTF.